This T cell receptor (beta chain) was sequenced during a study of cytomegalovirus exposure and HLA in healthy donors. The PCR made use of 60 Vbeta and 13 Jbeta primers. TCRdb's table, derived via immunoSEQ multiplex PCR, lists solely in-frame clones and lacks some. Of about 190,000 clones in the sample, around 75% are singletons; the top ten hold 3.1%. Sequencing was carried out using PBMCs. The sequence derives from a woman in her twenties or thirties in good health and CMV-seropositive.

The DNA of the CDR3 is TGTGCCAGCCTACTCCGGGACAGGGATGAGACCCAGTACTTC. Translation: CASLLRDRDETQYF. The genes are TRBV2 and TRBJ2-5; TRBD1 aligns across 9 bases. The germline gives CDR1 SNHLY, CDR2 FYNNEI. The CDR3 consists of 14 residues. Trimming cost V 8 bases and J 5 bases; bases outside gene matches: 9. Full variable domain (missing parts from reference TRBV2 and TRBJ2-5): EPEVTQTPSHQVTQMGQEVILRCVPISNHLYFYWYRQILGQKVEFLVSFYNNEISEKSEIFDDQFSVERPDGSNFTLKIRSTKLEDSAMYFCASLLRDRDETQYFGPGTRLLVL.